The rows below give T cell receptor beta chains drawn from one sample of a study of T cell repertoires in cytomegalovirus infection. Via MiXCR, TCRdb re-called the reads, giving one row per CDR3 protein. The table shows 700,000 to 950,000 distinct CDR3 sequences, with roughly 33% occurring only once. Antigen specificity for these receptors is unknown. Source: cultured CD8+ T cells from PBMCs, taken from culture after CMV antigen stimulation. The receptor set was obtained from a human donor in good health (CMV status not recorded). Some clones in this sample may be carry-over from other donors' samples. Each CDR3 is given without its conserved first and last residue. A D gene is named only where the DNA matches it firmly.

D gene	J gene	CDR3 length	V gene	CDR3 protein
.	TRBJ2-5	13	TRBV6-2/TRBV6-3	ASSRPGTWQETQY
.	TRBJ2-6	15	TRBV7-8	ASTLMPKGTGANVLT
TRBD1	TRBJ1-5	12	TRBV7-9	ASSPQGATQPQH
.	TRBJ2-7	12	TRBV12-3/TRBV12-4	ASSLGTRVYEQY
.	TRBJ1-1	10	TRBV7-6	ASSLGTSEAF
.	TRBJ1-5	15	TRBV3-1	ASSLTNLGGGDQPQH
.	TRBJ2-1	13	TRBV24-1	ATSDTMSPYNEQF
.	TRBJ2-2	12	TRBV29-1	SVETYANTGELF
TRBD1	TRBJ2-1	12	TRBV29-1	SVEGQSSYNEQF
TRBD1	TRBJ1-1	13	TRBV12-3/TRBV12-4	ASSAPGQGETEAF
.	TRBJ1-2	14	TRBV7-8	ASSLERRTAIYGYT
TRBD1	TRBJ1-1	15	TRBV6-1	ASSGSGTVNWFPEAF
TRBD2	TRBJ2-3	12	TRBV4-1	ASSLRLARDTQY
.	TRBJ2-1	11	TRBV29-1	SVEVRNYNEQF
.	TRBJ2-2	13	TRBV7-8	ASRLPVANTGELF
TRBD2	TRBJ2-1	15	TRBV7-6	ASSLTSGGTSYNEQF
.	TRBJ2-2	13	TRBV7-6	ASSFIQERGGELF